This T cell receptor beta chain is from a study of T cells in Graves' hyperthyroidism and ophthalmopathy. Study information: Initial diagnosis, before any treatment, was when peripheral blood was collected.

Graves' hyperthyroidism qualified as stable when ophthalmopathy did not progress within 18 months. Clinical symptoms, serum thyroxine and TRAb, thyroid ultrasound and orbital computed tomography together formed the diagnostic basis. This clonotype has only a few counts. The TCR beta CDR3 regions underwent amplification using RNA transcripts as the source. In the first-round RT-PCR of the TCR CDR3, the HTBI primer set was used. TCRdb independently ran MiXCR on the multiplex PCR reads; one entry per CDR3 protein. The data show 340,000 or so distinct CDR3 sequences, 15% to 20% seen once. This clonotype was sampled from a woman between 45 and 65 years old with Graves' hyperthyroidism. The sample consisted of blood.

The CDR3 DNA sequence: TGTGCCATCACCCAGGGACAAGCGAGCTCTGGAAACACCATATATTTT. Protein product: CAITQGQASSGNTIYF. The rearrangement uses TRBV10-3 and TRBJ1-3; D might be TRBD1 (6 bases). Deletions cut 7 bases from V and 0 bases from J, with 16 bases between. Germline V gene sequence: CDR1 ENHRY, CDR2 SYGVKD. This CDR3 has 16 amino acids.